Detailed here is one T cell receptor beta chain. This record belongs to a study of blood T cell repertoires in COVID-19. This CDR3 is 16 amino acids long. V was pared by 4 bases and J by 1 base, with 7 bases of the junction left unmatched. CDR1 and CDR2 (germline): SGHRS, YFSETQ. The data were produced by immunoSEQ multiplex PCR, yet TCRdb's version contains in-frame clones alone and is incomplete. The data show around 620,000 clones, about 87% seen once. The sample taken for sequencing was peripheral blood. This TCR was sampled from a woman aged 18-29 years with acute or convalescent COVID-19. The chain employs TRBV5-1 and TRBJ1-2, with 10 bases that match TRBD1. The CDR3, as DNA: TGCGCCAGCAGCCCCAGGACAGGGGGGGTTAACTATGGCTACACCTTC. Encoded protein: CASSPRTGGVNYGYTF. Looking up the rest from reference TRBV5-1 and TRBJ1-2 gives the full variable domain: KAGVTQTPRYLIKTRGQQVTLSCSPISGHRSVSWYQQTPGQGLQFLFEYFSETQRNKGNFPGRFSGRQFSNSRSEMNVSTLELGDSALYLCASSPRTGGVNYGYTFGSGTRLTVV.